The entry that follows covers one T cell receptor beta chain sequence. Its antigen is as yet unknown. These data originate in a study of shared clonotypes between healthy human individuals. Overall study results and limits: Memory subsets had estimated richness that was generally smaller than that of naive subsets.

CD45RO-negative CD8 cells positively selected for CCR7 made up the naive population, which excluded terminally differentiated effector memory CD45RA+ cells. For sorted subsets, 150 to 250 ng DNA per replicate equaled 30,000 or so T cell genomes. Sequenced by immunoSEQ multiplex PCR; TCRdb stores in-frame clones only, minus some. The sample consists of about 2,200,000 clones, roughly 91% of them appearing once. In germline, CDR1 is MNHEY, CDR2 SMNVEV (reference sequence). The CDR3 runs to 13 residues. V was pared by 6 bases and J by 9 bases, with 8 bases of the junction left unmatched. The TCR sequence derives from a man aged 18 to 35 in good health. Some clones in this sample may be carry-over from other donors' samples. Sequencing was performed on naive CD8+ T cells from PBMCs. The chain links TRBV27 to TRBJ2-1; 7 bases map to TRBD1. This CDR3 is CASSPTGSGEQFF. In DNA, the CDR3 is TGTGCCAGCAGCCCGACAGGGTCCGGTGAGCAGTTCTTC.